This TCR beta chain came from a study of T cells in Graves' hyperthyroidism and ophthalmopathy. Inclusion characteristics of ophthalmopathy patients comprised a Clinical Activity Score of at least 3, a NOSPECS grade of at least 4, and duration under 3 months. It was uncontrolled infection, other autoimmune disease, pregnancy or lactation that excluded patients. Trimming cost V 0 bases and J 1 base; bases outside gene matches: 2. There are 16 residues in the CDR3. Whole-study results and caveats: Most thyroid-expanded clonotypes above 0.001 were also found in blood.

Authors of the study amplified TCR beta CDR3 regions from RNA transcripts. RT-PCR in the first round (using the HTBI primer set) targeted the TCR CDR3. TCRdb reprocessed the multiplex PCR reads with MiXCR, giving one entry per CDR3 protein. Of approximately 380,000 distinct CDR3 sequences detected, more than 13% appear once; the ten largest clones hold 25% to 30%. There are many counts of this clonotype. Antigen unknown. The sequence was collected from a man over 45 with Graves' ophthalmopathy. V usage is TRBV12-3 or TRBV12-4 and J usage is TRBJ1-3, with 8 bases lining up with TRBD1. The source material was blood. CDR3 sequence reads: CASSLARQGSGNTIYF. The CDR3 DNA follows: TGTGCCAGCAGTTTAGCGCGACAGGGGTCTGGAAACACCATATATTTT.